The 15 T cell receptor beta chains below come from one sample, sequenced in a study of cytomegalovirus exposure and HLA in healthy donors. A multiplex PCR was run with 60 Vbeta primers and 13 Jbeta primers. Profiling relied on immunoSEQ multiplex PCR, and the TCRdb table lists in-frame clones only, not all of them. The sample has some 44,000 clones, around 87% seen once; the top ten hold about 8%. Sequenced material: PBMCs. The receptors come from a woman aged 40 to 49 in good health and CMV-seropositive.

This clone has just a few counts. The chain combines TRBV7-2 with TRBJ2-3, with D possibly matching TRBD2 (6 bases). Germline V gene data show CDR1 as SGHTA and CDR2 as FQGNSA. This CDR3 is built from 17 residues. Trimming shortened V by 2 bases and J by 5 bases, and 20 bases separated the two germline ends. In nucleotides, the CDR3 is TGTGCCAGCAGCTTATCCCCCAGCGGGTCGAAGGTAGATACGCAGTATTTT. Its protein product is CASSLSPSGSKVDTQYF.

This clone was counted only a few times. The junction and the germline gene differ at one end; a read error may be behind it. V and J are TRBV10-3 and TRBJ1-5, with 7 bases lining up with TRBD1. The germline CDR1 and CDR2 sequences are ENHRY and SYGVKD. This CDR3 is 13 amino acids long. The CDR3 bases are TGTGCCGCGGGCGGGACAGAGAATCGGCCCCAGCATTTT. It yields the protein CAAGGTENRPQHF.

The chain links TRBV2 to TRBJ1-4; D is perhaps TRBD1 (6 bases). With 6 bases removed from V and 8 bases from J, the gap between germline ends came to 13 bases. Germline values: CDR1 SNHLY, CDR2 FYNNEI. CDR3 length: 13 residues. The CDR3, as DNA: TGTGCCAGCAGCGGAAGGGGGAGAGAAAAACTGTTTTTT. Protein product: CASSGRGREKLFF.

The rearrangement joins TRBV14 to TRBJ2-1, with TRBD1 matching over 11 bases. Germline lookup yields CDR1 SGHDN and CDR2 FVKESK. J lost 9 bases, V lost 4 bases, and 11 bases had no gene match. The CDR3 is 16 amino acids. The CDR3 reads CASSLLGDRGLGEQFF. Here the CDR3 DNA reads TGTGCCAGCAGCCTTCTGGGGGACAGGGGGTTAGGTGAGCAGTTCTTC.

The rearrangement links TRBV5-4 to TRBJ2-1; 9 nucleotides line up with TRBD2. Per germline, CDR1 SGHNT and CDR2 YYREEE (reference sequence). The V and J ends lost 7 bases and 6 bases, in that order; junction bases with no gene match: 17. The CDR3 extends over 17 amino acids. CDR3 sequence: CASEPMGPGLASNEQFF. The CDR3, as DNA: TGTGCCAGCGAACCGATGGGGCCGGGACTAGCTAGCAATGAGCAGTTCTTC.

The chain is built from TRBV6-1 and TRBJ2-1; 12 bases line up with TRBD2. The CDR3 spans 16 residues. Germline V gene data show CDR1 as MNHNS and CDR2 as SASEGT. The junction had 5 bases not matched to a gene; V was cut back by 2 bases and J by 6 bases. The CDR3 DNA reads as TGTGCCAGCAGTGAACAATGGACTAGCGGGGTCAATGAGCAGTTCTTC. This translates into CASSEQWTSGVNEQFF.

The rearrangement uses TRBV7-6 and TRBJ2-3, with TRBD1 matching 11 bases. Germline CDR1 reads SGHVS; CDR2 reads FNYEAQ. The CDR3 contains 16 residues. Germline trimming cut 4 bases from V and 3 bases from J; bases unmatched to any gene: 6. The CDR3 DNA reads TGTGCCAGCAGCTGGGGACAGGGGGTTATGACAGATACGCAGTATTTT. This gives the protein CASSWGQGVMTDTQYF.

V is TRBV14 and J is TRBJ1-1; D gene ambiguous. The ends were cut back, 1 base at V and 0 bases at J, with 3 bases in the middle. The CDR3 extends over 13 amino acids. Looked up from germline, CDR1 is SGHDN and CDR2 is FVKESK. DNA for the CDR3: TGTGCCAGCAGCCAAGGTATGAACACTGAAGCTTTCTTT. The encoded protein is CASSQGMNTEAFF.

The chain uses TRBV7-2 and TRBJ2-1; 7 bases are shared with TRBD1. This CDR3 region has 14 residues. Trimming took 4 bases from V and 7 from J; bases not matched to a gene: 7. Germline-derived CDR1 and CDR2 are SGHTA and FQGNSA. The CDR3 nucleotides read TGTGCCAGCAGCTCGGGACAGCTAGGGAATGAGCAGTTCTTC. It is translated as CASSSGQLGNEQFF.

CDR3 bases: TGTGCCAGTAAGGGATTCGGGACTGCCTATGGCTACACCTTC. Amino acid sequence: CASKGFGTAYGYTF. V is TRBV19 and J is TRBJ1-2, with D possibly being TRBD1 (5 bases). V lost 7 bases, J lost 4 bases, and 16 bases lay in between. Germline V gene data show CDR1 as LNHDA and CDR2 as SQIVND (reference sequence). The CDR3 loop spans 14 amino acids.

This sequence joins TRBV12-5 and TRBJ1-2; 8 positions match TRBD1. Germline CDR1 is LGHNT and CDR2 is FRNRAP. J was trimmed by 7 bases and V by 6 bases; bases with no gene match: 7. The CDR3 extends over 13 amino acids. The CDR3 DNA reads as TGTGCTAGTGGCCAACAGGGGGTAGGTGGCTACACCTTC. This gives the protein CASGQQGVGGYTF.

The CDR3: CASRRTGALNTEAFF. In nucleotides, the CDR3 is TGTGCCAGCAGACGGACAGGGGCGTTGAACACTGAAGCTTTCTTT. The chain joins TRBV6-5 to TRBJ1-1, with TRBD1 matching 9 bases. V was clipped by 6 bases and J by 0 bases; unmatched bases: 5. CDR1 is MNHEY and CDR2 is SVGAGI in the germline V gene. CDR3 length equals 15 residues.

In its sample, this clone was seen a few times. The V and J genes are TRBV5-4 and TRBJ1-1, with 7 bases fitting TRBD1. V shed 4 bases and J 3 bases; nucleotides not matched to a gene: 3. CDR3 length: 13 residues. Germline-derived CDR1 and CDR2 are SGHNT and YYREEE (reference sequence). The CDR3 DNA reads TGTGCCAGCAGCCGGACAGGCCACACTGAAGCTTTCTTT. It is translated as CASSRTGHTEAFF.

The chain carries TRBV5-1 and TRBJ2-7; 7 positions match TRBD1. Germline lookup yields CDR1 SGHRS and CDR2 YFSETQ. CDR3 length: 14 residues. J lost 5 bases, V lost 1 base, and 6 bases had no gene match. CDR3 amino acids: CASSLNTGVNEQYF. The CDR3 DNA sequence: TGCGCCAGCAGCTTGAATACAGGGGTGAACGAGCAGTACTTC. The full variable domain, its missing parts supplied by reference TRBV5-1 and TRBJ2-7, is KAGVTQTPRYLIKTRGQQVTLSCSPISGHRSVSWYQQTPGQGLQFLFEYFSETQRNKGNFPGRFSGRQFSNSRSEMNVSTLELGDSALYLCASSLNTGVNEQYFGPGTRLTVT.

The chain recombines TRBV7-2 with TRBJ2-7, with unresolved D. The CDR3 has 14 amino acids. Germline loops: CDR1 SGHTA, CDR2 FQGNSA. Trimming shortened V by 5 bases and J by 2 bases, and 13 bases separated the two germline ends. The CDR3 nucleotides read TGTGCCAGCAGCACAAAGACTGTAACCTACGAGCAGTACTTC. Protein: CASSTKTVTYEQYF.